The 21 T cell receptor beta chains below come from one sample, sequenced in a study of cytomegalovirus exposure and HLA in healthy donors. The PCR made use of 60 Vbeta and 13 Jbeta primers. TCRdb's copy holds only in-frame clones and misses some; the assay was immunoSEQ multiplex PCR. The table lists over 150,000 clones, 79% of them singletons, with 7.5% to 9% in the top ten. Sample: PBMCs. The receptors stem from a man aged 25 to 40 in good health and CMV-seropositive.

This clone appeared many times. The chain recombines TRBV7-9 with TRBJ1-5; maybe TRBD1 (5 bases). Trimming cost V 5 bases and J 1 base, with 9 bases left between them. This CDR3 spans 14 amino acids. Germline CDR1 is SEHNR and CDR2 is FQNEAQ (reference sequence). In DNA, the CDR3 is TGTGCCAGCAGCGCAGACAGAAGCAATCAGCCCCAGCATTTT. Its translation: CASSADRSNQPQHF.

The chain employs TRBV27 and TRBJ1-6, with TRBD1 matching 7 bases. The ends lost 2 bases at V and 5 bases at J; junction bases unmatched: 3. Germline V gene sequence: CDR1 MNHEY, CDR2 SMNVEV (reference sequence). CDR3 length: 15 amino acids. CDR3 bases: TGTGCCAGCAGTTTACCGACAGGGAATAATTCACCCCTCCACTTT. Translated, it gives CASSLPTGNNSPLHF.

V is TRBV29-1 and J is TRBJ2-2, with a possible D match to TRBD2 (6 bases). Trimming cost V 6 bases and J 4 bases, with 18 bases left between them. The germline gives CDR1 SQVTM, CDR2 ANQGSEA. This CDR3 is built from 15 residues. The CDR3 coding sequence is TGCAGCGTGATCCGGGACTCGGCGGCCACCGGGGAGCTGTTTTTT. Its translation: CSVIRDSAATGELFF.

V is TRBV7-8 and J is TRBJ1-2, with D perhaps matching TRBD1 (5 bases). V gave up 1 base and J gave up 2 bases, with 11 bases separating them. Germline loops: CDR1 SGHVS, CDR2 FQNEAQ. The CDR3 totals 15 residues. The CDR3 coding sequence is TGTGCCAGCAGCTTAGGTCAGGGTGGGAACTATGGCTACACCTTC. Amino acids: CASSLGQGGNYGYTF.

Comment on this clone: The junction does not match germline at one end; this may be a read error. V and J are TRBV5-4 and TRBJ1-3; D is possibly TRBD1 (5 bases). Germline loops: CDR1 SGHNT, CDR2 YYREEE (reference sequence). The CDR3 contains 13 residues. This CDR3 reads CASSSLEGAPTHF. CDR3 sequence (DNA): TGTGCCAGCAGCTCCCTCGAAGGGGCCCCGACGCATTTT. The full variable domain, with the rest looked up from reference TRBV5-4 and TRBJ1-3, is ETGVTQSPTHLIKTRGQQVTLRCSSQSGHNTVSWYQQALGQGPQFIFQYYREEENGRGNFPPRFSGLQFPNYSSELNVNALELDDSALYLCASSSLEGAPTHFGEGSWLTVV.

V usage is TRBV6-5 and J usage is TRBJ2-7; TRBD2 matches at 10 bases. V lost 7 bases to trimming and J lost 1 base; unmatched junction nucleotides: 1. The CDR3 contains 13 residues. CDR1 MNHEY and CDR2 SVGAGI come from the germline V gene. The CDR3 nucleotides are TGTGCCAGCATAGCGGGGGGATCCTACGAGCAGTACTTC. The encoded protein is CASIAGGSYEQYF.

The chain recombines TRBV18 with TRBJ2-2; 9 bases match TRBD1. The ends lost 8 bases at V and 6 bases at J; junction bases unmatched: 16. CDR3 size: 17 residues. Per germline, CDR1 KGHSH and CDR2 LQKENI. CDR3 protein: CASPGTGLTKGAGELFF. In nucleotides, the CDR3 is TGTGCCAGCCCAGGGACAGGGCTAACCAAGGGTGCCGGGGAGCTGTTTTTT.

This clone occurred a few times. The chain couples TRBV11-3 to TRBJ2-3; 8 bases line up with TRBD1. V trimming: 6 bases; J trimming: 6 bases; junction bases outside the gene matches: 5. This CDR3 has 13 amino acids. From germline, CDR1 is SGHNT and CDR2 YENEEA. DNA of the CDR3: TGTGCCAGCAGTTCAGGGGGCCCGGATACGCAGTATTTT. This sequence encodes CASSSGGPDTQYF.

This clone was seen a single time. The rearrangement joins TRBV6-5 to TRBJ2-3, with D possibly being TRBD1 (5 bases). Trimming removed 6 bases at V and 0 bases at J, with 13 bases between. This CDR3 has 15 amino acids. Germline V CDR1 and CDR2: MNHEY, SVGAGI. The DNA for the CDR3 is TGTGCCAGCAGGCAGACAGTCTTAAGCACAGATACGCAGTATTTT. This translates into CASRQTVLSTDTQYF.

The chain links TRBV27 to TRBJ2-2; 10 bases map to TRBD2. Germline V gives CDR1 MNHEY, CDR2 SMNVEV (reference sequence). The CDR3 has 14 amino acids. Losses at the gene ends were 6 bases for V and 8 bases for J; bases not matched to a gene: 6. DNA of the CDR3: TGTGCCAGCAGGGCTAGCGGGAGAGTTGGGGAGCTGTTTTTT. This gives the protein CASRASGRVGELFF.

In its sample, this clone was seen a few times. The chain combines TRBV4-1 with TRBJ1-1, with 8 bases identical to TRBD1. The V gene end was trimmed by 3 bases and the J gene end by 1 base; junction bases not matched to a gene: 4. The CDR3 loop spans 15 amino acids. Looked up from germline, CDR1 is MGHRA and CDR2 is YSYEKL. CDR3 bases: TGCGCCAGCAGCCAGCAGACAGGGGCGAACACTGAAGCTTTCTTT. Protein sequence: CASSQQTGANTEAFF.

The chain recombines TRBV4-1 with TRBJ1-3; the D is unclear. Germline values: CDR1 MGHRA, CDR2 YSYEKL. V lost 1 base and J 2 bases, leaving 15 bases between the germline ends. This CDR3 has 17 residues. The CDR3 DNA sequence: TGCGCCAGCAGCCAAGGGCTTCGAGGGCGCGCTGGAAACACCATATATTTT. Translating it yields CASSQGLRGRAGNTIYF.

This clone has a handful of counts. In DNA, the CDR3 is TGTGCCAGCAGCTTAGGGCAGGGGAGCTTAGAGACCCAGTACTTC. Its protein is CASSLGQGSLETQYF. The V gene is TRBV7-9, the J gene TRBJ2-5; maybe TRBD1 (6 bases). V was pared by 1 base and J by 4 bases, with 13 bases between. The germline gives CDR1 SEHNR, CDR2 FQNEAQ (reference sequence). The CDR3 loop spans 15 amino acids.

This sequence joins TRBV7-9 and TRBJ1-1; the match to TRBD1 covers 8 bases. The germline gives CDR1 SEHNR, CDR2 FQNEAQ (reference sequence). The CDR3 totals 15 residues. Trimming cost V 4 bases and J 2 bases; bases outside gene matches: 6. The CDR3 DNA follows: TGTGCCAGCAGCTACCGGGGACAGGCTAACACTGAAGCTTTCTTT. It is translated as CASSYRGQANTEAFF.

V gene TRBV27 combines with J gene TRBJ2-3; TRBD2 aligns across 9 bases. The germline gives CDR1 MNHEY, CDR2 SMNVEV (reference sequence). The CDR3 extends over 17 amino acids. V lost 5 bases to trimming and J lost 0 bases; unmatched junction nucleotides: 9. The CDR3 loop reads CASSQPRLAESTDTQYF. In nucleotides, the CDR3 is TGTGCCAGCAGTCAACCCAGACTAGCGGAAAGCACAGATACGCAGTATTTT.

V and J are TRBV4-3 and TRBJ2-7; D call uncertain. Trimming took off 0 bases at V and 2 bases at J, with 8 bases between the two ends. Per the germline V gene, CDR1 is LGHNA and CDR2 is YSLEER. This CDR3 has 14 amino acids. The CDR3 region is CASSQEALAYEQYF. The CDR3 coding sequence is TGCGCCAGCAGCCAAGAAGCCCTTGCCTACGAGCAGTACTTC.

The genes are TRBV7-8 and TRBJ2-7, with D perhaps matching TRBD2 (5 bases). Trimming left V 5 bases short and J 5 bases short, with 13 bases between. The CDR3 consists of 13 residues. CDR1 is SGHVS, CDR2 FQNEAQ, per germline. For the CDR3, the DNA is TGTGCCAGCAGCCCCCCGATGGGAGACGAGCAGTACTTC. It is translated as CASSPPMGDEQYF.

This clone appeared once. This CDR3 reads CASSWTGNSGNTIYF. For the CDR3, the DNA is TGTGCCAGCAGTTGGACAGGAAACTCTGGAAACACCATATATTTT. This chain joins TRBV28 and TRBJ1-3; the match to TRBD1 covers 7 bases. The CDR3 length is 15 residues. V shed 4 bases and J 0 bases; nucleotides not matched to a gene: 3. The germline gives CDR1 MDHEN, CDR2 SYDVKM.

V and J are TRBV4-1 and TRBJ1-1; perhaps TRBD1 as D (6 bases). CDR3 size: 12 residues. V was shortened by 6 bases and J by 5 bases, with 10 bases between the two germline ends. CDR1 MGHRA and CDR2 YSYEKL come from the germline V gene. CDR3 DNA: TGCGCCAGCAGTTCAGGGGAAACTGAAGCTTTCTTT. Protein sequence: CASSSGETEAFF.

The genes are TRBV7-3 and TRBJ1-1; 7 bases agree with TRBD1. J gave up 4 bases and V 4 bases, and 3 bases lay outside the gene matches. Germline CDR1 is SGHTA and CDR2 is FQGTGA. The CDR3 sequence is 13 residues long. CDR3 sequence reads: CASSSTGSTEAFF. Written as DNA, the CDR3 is TGTGCCAGCAGCTCGACAGGGTCCACTGAAGCTTTCTTT.

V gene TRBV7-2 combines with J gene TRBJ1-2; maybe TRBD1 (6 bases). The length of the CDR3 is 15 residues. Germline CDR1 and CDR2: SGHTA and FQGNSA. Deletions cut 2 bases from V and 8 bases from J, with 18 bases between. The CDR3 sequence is CASSLQPGHPQGYTF. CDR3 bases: TGTGCCAGCAGCTTACAACCGGGACACCCTCAGGGCTACACCTTC.